Listed below are T cell receptor beta chains from one sample, sequenced in a study of CD8+ T cells in alopecia areata. Profiled with immunoSEQ multiplex PCR; TCRdb holds only in-frame clones, not every one. This sample has fewer than 150,000 clones, with over 50% found just once. Here the sequenced sample was CD4+ T cells sorted from blood, taken at week 0. The receptors here all came from a human donor with alopecia areata. The CDR3 runs from the conserved cysteine through the conserved F or W. The D gene is left open where the match is weak. Clone sizes are given selectively: once, few, many, or a class where the clone is expanded.

TRBJ1-2 | TRBV4-2 | few | - | CASSQAGNNYGYTF | TGTGCCAGCAGCCAAGCCGGGAATAACTATGGCTACACCTTC
TRBJ2-1 | TRBV4-2 | - | TRBD2 | CASSQVSGVNNEQFF | TGTGCCAGCAGCCAAGTTAGCGGGGTCAACAATGAGCAGTTCTTC
TRBJ2-3 | TRBV19 | - | - | CASAYKRADTQYF | TGTGCCAGTGCTTACAAACGGGCAGATACGCAGTATTTT
TRBJ1-2 | TRBV7-2 | - | - | CASSLVGRDGGYTF | TGTGCCAGCAGCTTAGTTGGCAGGGATGGTGGCTACACCTTC
TRBJ2-7 | TRBV4-2 | - | - | CASSQDLQAYEQYF | TGTGCCAGCAGCCAAGATCTGCAGGCCTACGAGCAGTACTTC
TRBJ1-4 | TRBV7-2 | - | - | CASSLELRSNEKLFF | TGTGCCAGCAGCTTAGAACTCCGGTCCAATGAAAAACTGTTTTTT
TRBJ2-7 | TRBV5-1 | - | TRBD2 | CASSFNGRASEQYF | TGCGCCAGCAGCTTCAACGGGAGGGCGAGCGAGCAGTACTTC
TRBJ1-1 | TRBV28 | - | - | CASSLNRVQAFF | TGTGCCAGCAGTTTAAACAGGGTACAAGCTTTCTTT
TRBJ2-1 | TRBV5-1 | - | TRBD2 | CASTLEAGVNEQFF | TGCGCCAGCACCCTCGAAGCGGGGGTAAATGAGCAGTTCTTC
TRBJ1-1 | TRBV6-5 | - | - | CASSEPGTEAFF | TGTGCCAGCAGCGAACCAGGCACTGAAGCTTTCTTT
TRBJ1-4 | TRBV29-1 | - | - | CSVEVRNEKLFF | TGCAGCGTTGAAGTACGGAATGAAAAACTGTTTTTT
TRBJ2-2 | TRBV19 | - | TRBD2 | CASSWLAGDTGELFF | TGTGCCAGTAGTTGGCTAGCGGGAGACACCGGGGAGCTGTTTTTT
TRBJ1-2 | TRBV28 | - | - | CASSFQAGASGYTF | TGTGCCAGCAGTTTTCAGGCGGGGGCGTCTGGCTACACCTTC
TRBJ1-6 | TRBV6-6 | few | - | CASSPVFSGDSPLHF | TGTGCCAGCAGTCCCGTATTCTCAGGGGATTCACCCCTCCACTTT
TRBJ2-7 | TRBV5-1 | - | TRBD1 | CASSTGTGDYEQYF | TGCGCCAGCAGCACCGGGACAGGAGACTACGAGCAGTACTTC